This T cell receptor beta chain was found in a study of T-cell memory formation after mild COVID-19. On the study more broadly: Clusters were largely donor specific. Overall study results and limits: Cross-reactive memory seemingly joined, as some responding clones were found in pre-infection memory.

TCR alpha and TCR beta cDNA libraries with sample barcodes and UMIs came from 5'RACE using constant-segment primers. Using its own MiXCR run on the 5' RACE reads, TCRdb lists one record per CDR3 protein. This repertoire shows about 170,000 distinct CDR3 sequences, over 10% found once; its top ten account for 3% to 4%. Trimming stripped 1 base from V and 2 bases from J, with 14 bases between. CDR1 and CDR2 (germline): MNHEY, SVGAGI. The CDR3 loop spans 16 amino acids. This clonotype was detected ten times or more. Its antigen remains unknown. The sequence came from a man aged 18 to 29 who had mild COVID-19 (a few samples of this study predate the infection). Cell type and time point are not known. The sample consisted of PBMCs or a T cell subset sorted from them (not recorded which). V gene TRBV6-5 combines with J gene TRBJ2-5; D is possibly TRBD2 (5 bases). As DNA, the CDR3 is TGTGCCAGCAGTTACTTTTCGGGGAGAAATCAAGAGACCCAGTACTTC. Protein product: CASSYFSGRNQETQYF.